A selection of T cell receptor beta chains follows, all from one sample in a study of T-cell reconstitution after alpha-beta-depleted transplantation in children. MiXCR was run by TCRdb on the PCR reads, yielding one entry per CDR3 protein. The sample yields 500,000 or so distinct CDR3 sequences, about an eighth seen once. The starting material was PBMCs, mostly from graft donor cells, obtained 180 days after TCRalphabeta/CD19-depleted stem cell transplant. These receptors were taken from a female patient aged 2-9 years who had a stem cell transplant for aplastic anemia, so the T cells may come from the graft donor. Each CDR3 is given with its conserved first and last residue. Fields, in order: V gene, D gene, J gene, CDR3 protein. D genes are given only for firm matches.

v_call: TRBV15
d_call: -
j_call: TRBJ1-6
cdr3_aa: CATSRDTYNSPLHF

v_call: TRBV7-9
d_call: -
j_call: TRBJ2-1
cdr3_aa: CASSLEEHSLGGQFF

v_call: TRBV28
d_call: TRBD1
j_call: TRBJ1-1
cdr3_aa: CASSLSGQGAEAFF

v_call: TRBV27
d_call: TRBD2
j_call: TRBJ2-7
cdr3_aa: CASSLFVAGGYEQYF

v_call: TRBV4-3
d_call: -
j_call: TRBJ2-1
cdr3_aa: CTSSRRYDGSINEQFF

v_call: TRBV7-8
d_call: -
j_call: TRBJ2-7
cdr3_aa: CASSLVRSTSSYEQYF

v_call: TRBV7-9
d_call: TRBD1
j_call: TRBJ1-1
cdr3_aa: CASYRGTGVSAEAFF

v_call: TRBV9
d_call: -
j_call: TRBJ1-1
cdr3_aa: CASSPHGGGLNTEAFF

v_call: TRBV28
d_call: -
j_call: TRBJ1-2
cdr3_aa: CASSLTRGDGYTF

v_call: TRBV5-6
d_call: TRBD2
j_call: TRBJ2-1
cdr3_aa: CASSRTSGGAWEQFF

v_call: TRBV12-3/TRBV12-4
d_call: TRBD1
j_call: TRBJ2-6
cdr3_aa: CTSSRGQGGIAGANVLTF

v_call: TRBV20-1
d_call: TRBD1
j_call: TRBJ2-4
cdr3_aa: CSARPTDATYRGRRAKNIQYF

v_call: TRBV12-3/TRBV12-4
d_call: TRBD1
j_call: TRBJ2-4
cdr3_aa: CASTPGQGNPLAKNIQYF

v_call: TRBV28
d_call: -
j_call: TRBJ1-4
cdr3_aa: CASSPRSVSGELFF

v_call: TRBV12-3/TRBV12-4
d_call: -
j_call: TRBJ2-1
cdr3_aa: CATGLYHNEQFF

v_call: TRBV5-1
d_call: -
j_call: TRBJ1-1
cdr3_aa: CASSLAHVNTEAFF

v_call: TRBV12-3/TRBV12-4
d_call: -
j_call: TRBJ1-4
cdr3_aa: CASSLPDGEKLFF

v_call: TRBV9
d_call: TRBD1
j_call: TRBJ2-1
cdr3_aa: CASSVLQGAINEQFF

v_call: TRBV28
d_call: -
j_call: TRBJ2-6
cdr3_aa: CASSLWGPGANVLTF

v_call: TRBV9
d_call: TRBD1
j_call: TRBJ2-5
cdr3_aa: CASSVTGLQETQYF

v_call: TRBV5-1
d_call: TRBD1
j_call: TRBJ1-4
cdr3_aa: CASGPTGEGEKLFF

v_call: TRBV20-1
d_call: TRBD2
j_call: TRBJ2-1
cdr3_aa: CSATGLAGPNEQFF

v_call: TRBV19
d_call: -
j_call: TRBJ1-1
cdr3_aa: CASSIAREGTEAFF

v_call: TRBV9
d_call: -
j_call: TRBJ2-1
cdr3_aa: CASSVAGMSNEQFF

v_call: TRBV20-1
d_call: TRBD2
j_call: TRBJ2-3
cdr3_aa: CSALAGGPNTQYF

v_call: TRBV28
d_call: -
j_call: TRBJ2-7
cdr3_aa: CASSLTRLQYF

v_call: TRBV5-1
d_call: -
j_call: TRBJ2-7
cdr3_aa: CASSSDWGSPSADEQYF

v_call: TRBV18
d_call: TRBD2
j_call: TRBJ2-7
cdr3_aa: CASSPGLAGRYEQYF

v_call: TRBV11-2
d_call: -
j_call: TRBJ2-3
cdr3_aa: CASSLVRAGWAGTDTQYF

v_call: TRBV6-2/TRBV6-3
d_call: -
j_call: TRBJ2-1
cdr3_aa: CASSSGGTGGNEQFF

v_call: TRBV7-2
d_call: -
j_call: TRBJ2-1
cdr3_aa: CASSLARKEQFF

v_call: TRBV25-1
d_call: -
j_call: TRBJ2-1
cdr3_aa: CASSETLDPGVEQFF

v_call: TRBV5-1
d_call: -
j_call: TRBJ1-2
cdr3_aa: CASSFSFNGYTF

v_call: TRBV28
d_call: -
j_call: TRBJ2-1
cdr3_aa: CASKSGNEQFF

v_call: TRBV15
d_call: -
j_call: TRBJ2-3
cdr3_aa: CATSNRRSTDTQYF

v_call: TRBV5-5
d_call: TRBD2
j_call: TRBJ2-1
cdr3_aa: CASSPPLAGPKNEQFF

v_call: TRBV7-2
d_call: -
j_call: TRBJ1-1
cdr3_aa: CASSLNPGVSAFF

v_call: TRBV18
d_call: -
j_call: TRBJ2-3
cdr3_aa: CASSPRPSSSSTDTQYF

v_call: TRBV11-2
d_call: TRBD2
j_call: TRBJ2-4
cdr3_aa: CASSLIGLAGDFTDF

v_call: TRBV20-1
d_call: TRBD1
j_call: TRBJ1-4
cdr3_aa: CSAPQTGRNEKLFF

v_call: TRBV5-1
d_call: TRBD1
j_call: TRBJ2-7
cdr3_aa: CASSLERGRYEQYF